The sequence of this T cell receptor (beta chain) was determined in a study of spatial heterogeneity in lung cancer. Study at large: Every unique TCR and UMI combination, on average, appeared more than ten times in raw reads. Findings and limits, study-wide: There were more appearances of ubiquitous expanded tumor TCRs in blood at resection than at follow-up.

J gave up 8 bases and V 5 bases, and 5 bases lay outside the gene matches. CDR3 length: 14 amino acids. Time point here: sample taken at primary tumor resection. Unsorted samples of tumor, nontumor lung or frozen PBMC had their whole RNA sequenced. The donors were 72 patients with non-small cell lung cancer that was early-stage and untreated. In this sample, this clonotype turned up many times. Its antigen is not known. One entry per CDR3 protein, called by TCRdb with MiXCR from the 5' RACE reads. Among 50,000 or so distinct CDR3 sequences, less than 9% were seen once, and the ten largest hold around an eighth.

Sequenced here: PBMCs, sampled at surgery. This clonotype was obtained from a female donor with early-stage non-small cell lung cancer. The chain combines TRBV12-3 or TRBV12-4 with TRBJ1-4, with 10 positions matching TRBD1. As DNA, the CDR3 is TGTGCCAGCAGTCCCCGGGACAGGGGCGAAAAACTGTTTTTT. This gives the protein CASSPRDRGEKLFF.